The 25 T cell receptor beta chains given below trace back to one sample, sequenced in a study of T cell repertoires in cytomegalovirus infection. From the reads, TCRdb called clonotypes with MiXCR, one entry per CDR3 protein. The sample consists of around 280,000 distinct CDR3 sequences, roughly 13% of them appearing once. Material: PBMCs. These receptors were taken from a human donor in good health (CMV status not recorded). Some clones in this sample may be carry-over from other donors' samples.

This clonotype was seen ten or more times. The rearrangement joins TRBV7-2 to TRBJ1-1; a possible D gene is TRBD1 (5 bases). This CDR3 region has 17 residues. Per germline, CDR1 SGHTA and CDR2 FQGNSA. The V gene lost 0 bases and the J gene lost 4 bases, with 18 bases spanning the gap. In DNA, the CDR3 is TGTGCCAGCAGCTTAGCGGGGCTGGGGGGGGGAAGCACTGAAGCTTTCTTT. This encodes CASSLAGLGGGSTEAFF.

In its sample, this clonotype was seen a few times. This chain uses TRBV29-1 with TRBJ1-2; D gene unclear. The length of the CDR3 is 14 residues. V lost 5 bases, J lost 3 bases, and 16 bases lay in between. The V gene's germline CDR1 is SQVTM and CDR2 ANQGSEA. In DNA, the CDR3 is TGCAGCGTTCAACAGAAACATGGAGACTATGGCTACACCTTC. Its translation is CSVQQKHGDYGYTF.

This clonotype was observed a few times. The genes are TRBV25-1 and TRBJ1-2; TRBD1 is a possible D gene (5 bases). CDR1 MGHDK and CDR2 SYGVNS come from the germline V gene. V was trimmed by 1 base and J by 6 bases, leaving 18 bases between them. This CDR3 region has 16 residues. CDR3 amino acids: CASSEWSGTRPDGYTF. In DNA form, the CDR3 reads TGTGCCAGCAGTGAATGGAGCGGGACCCGGCCTGATGGCTACACCTTC.

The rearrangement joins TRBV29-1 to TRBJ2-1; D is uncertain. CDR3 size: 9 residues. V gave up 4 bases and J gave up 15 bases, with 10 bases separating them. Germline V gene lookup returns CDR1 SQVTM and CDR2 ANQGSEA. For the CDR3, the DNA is TGCAGCGTTGGAGGCGTTGGGTTCTTC. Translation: CSVGGVGFF.

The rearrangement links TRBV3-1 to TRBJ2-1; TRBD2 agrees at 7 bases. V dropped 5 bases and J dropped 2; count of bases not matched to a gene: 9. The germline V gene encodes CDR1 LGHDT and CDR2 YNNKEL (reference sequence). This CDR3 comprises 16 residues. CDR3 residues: CASSKREGLPYNEQFF. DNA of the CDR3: TGTGCCAGCAGCAAAAGGGAGGGGTTGCCCTACAATGAGCAGTTCTTC.

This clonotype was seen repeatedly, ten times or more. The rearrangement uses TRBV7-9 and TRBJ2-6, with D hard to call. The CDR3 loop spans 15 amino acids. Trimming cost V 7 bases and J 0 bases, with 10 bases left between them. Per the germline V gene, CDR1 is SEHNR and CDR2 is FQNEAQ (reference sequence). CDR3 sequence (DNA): TGTGCCAGCACCCGATCAGCCTCTGGGGCCAACGTCCTGACTTTC. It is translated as CASTRSASGANVLTF.

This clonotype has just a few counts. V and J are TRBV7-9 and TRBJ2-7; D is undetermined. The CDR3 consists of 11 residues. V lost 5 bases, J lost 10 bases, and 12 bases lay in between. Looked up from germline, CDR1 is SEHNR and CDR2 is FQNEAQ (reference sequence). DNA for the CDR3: TGTGCCAGCAGCAGAACAGCAGTTCAGTACTTC. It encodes CASSRTAVQYF.

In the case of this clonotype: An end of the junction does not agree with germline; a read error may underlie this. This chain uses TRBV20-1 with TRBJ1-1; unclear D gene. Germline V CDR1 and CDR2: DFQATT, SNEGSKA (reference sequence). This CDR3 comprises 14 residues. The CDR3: CSARDPRVNIEAFF. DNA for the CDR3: TGCAGTGCTAGAGATCCCCGGGTGAACATTGAAGCTTTCTTT.

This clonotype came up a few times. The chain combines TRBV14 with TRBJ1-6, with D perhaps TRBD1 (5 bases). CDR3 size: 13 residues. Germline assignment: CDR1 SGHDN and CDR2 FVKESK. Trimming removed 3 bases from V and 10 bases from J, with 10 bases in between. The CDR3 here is CASSQGVRSPLHF. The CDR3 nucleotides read TGTGCCAGCAGCCAGGGGGTTAGATCACCCCTCCACTTT.

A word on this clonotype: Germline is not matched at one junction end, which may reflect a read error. The CDR3 bases are TGTGCCAGCAGCTTAGACCCGGTGGGGACAAGCGAGTTC. Protein sequence: CASSLDPVGTSEF. This chain uses TRBV7-2 with TRBJ2-7; possibly TRBD1 for D (6 bases). This CDR3 contains 13 residues. Germline V gene data show CDR1 as SGHTA and CDR2 as FQGNSA.

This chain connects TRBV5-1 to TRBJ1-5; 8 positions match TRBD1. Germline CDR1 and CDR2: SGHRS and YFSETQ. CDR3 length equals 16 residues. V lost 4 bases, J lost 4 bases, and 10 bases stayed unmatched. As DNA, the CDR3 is TGCGCCAGCAGCCTGGGGGGGACAGGCCGGAATCAGCCCCAGCATTTT. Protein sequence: CASSLGGTGRNQPQHF.

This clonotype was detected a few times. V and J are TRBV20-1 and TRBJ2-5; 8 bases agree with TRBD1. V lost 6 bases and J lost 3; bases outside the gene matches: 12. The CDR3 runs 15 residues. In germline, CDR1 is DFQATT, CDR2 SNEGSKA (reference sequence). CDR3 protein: CSAPLLQGGKETQYF. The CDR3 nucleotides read TGCAGTGCGCCCCTATTACAGGGGGGAAAAGAGACCCAGTACTTC.

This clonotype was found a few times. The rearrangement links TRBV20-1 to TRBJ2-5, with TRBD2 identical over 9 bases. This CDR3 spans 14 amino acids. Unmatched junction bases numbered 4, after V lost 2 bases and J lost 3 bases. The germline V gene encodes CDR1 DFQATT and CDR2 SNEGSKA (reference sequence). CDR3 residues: CSARILAGKETQYF. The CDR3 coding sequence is TGCAGTGCTAGAATTCTAGCGGGGAAAGAGACCCAGTACTTC.

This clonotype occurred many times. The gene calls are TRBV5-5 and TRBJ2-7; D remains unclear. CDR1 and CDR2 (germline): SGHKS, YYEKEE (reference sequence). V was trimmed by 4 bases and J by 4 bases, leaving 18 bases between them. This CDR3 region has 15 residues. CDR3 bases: TGTGCCAGCAGCCTAGGTGTAGGGCCGGAGTACGAGCAGTACTTC. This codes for CASSLGVGPEYEQYF.

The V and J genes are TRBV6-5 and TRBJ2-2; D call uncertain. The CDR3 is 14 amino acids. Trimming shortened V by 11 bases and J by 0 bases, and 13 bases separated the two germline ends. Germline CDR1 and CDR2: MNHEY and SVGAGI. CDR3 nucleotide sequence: TGTGCCTCCCGTGGGCACTCGAACACCGGGGAGCTGTTTTTT. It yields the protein CASRGHSNTGELFF.

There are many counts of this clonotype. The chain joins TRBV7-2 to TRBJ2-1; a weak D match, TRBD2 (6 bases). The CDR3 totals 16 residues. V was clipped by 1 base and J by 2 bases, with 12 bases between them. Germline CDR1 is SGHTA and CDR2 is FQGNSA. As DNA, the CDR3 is TGTGCCAGCAGCTTAGATGGGGGGAGGCCCTACAATGAGCAGTTCTTC. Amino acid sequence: CASSLDGGRPYNEQFF.

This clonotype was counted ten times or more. The CDR3: CASSRLPGARMSETQYF. The CDR3 region has the DNA TGTGCCAGCAGTCGACTCCCGGGTGCCAGGATGTCGGAGACCCAGTACTTC. This sequence joins TRBV6-1 and TRBJ2-5; D gene uncertain. Germline V gene lookup returns CDR1 MNHNS and CDR2 SASEGT. The CDR3 is 17 residues long. V dropped 5 bases and J dropped 5 bases, with 24 bases sitting between them.

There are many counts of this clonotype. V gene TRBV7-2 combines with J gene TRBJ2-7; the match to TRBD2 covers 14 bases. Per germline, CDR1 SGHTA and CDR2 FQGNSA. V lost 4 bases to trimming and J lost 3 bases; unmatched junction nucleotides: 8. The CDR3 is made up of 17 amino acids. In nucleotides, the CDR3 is TGTGCCAGCAGCTCCGCCAAGGGGACTAGCGGGAGCTACGAGCAGTACTTC. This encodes CASSSAKGTSGSYEQYF. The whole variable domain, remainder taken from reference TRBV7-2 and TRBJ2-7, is GAGVSQSPSNKVTEKGKDVELRCDPISGHTALYWYRQSLGQGLEFLIYFQGNSAPDKSGLPSDRFSAERTGGSVSTLTIQRTQQEDSAVYLCASSSAKGTSGSYEQYFGPGTRLTVT.

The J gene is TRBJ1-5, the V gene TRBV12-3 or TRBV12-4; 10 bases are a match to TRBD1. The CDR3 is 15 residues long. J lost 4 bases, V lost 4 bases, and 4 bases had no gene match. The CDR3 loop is CASSSRDRGNQPQHF. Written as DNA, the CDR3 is TGTGCCAGCAGTTCCCGGGACAGGGGAAATCAGCCCCAGCATTTT.

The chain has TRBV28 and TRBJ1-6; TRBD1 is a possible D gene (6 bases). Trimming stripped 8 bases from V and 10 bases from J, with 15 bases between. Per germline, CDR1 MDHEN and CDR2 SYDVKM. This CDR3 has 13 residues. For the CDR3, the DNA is TGTGCCAGCTGCGTACTACAGGGCTCACCCCTCCACTTT. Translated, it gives CASCVLQGSPLHF.

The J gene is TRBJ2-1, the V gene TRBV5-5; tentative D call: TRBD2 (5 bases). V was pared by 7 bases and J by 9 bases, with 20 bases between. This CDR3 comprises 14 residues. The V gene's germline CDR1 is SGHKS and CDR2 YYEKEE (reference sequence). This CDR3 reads CASLLVSRVGEQFF. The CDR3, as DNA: TGTGCCAGCCTACTAGTGAGTAGGGTCGGTGAGCAGTTCTTC.

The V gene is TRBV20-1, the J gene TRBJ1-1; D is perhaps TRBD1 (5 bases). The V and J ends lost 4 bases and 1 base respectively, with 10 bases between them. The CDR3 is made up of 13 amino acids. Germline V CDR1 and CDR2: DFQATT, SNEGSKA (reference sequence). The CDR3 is CSATGGPNTEAFF. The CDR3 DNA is TGCAGTGCTACCGGGGGACCGAACACTGAAGCTTTCTTT.

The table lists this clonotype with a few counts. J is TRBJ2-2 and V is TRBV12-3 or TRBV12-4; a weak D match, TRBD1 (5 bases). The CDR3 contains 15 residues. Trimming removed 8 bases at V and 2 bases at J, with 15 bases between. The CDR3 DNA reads TGTGCCAGCTACCCCCGGCAGGGCAACACCGGGGAGCTGTTTTTT. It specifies CASYPRQGNTGELFF.

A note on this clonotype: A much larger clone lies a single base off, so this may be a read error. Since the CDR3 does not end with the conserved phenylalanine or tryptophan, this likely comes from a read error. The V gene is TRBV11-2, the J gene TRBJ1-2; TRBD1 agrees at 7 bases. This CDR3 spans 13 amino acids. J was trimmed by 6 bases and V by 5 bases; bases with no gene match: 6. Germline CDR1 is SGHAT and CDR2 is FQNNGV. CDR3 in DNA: TGTGCCAGCAGCCCGAGGGGGCGGGATGGCTACACCTCC. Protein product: CASSPRGRDGYTS.

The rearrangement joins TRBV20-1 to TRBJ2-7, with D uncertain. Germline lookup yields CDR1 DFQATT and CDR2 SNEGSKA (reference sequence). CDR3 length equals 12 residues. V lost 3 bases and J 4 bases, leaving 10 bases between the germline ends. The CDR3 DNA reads TGCAGTGCTAGTAGAGATTATTACGAGCAGTACTTC. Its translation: CSASRDYYEQYF.